Listed here are 13 T cell receptor beta chains from one sample, sequenced in a study of cytomegalovirus exposure and HLA in healthy donors. This PCR relied on a set of 60 Vbeta primers and 13 Jbeta primers. The method was immunoSEQ multiplex PCR; TCRdb's version includes in-frame clones alone and lacks a portion of them. Of 200,000 or so clones listed, roughly 83% are singletons. The source material was PBMCs. These receptors were taken from a boy aged 5-17 years in good health and CMV-seronegative.

The rearrangement joins TRBV5-1 to TRBJ2-1; 8 bases align to TRBD2. The ends lost 4 bases at V and 4 bases at J; junction bases unmatched: 7. The CDR3 runs to 15 residues. Germline CDR1 and CDR2: SGHRS and YFSETQ. The CDR3 DNA follows: TGCGCCAGCAGCGCGATAGCGGGGCTATACAATGAGCAGTTCTTC. This encodes CASSAIAGLYNEQFF.

The rearrangement links TRBV10-3 to TRBJ2-1, with 9 bases matching TRBD1. The CDR3 sequence is 13 residues long. CDR1 and CDR2 (germline): ENHRY, SYGVKD. Trimming cost V 11 bases and J 9 bases; bases outside gene matches: 11. This CDR3 reads CASRGRTGVEQFF. The CDR3 nucleotides are TGTGCCTCCAGAGGTCGGACAGGGGTTGAGCAGTTCTTC.

J is TRBJ2-3 and V is TRBV18; D possibly corresponds to TRBD1 (6 bases). Germline V lookup: CDR1 KGHSH, CDR2 LQKENI. V was shortened by 4 bases and J by 0 bases, with 17 bases between the two germline ends. The length of the CDR3 is 17 residues. The DNA of the CDR3 is TGTGCCAGCTCACTTTCGGGGACAAGTACTAGCACAGATACGCAGTATTTT. Translated: CASSLSGTSTSTDTQYF. Together with reference TRBV18 and TRBJ2-3, the CDR3 gives the full variable domain: NAGVMQNPRHLVRRRGQEARLRCSPMKGHSHVYWYRQLPEEGLKFMVYLQKENIIDESGMPKERFSAEFPKEGPSILRIQQVVRGDSAAYFCASSLSGTSTSTDTQYFGPGTRLTVL.

This rearrangement joins TRBV28 to TRBJ2-5, with a tentative D call TRBD2 (5 bases). CDR3 length equals 16 residues. Trimming left V 6 bases short and J 1 base short, with 18 bases between. Per the germline V gene, CDR1 is MDHEN and CDR2 is SYDVKM. The CDR3 nucleotides read TGTGCCAGCAGCACCGGGTACGGGAACCCCCAAGAGACCCAGTACTTC. As protein: CASSTGYGNPQETQYF.

The gene calls are TRBV7-9 and TRBJ1-4, with D possibly TRBD1 on 5 matching bases. CDR3 length: 12 amino acids. Germline V gene data show CDR1 as SEHNR and CDR2 as FQNEAQ (reference sequence). The CDR3 spells CSVTDTNEKLFF. CDR3 in DNA: TGTTCCGTGACAGACACAAATGAAAAACTGTTTTTT.

The V gene is TRBV10-1, the J gene TRBJ2-7; D is ambiguous. The V gene lost 5 bases and the J gene lost 1 base, with 9 bases spanning the gap. The CDR3 covers 13 residues. The germline V gene has CDR1 WNHNN and CDR2 SYGVQD (reference sequence). The CDR3 protein is CASSPTGSYEQYF. CDR3 coding DNA: TGCGCCAGCAGTCCGACGGGTTCCTACGAGCAGTACTTC.

The V gene is TRBV5-1, the J gene TRBJ2-1, with 7 nucleotides matching TRBD1. J lost 5 bases, V lost 4 bases, and 6 bases had no gene match. In germline, CDR1 is SGHRS, CDR2 YFSETQ. The CDR3 covers 14 residues. The DNA of the CDR3 is TGCGCCAGCAGCCCGGGACAGAAAAACAATGAGCAGTTCTTC. Translation: CASSPGQKNNEQFF. The variable domain in full, completed from reference TRBV5-1 and TRBJ2-1, reads KAGVTQTPRYLIKTRGQQVTLSCSPISGHRSVSWYQQTPGQGLQFLFEYFSETQRNKGNFPGRFSGRQFSNSRSEMNVSTLELGDSALYLCASSPGQKNNEQFFGPGTRLTVL.

This clone came up once. The rearrangement joins TRBV5-1 to TRBJ1-3, with a tentative D call TRBD1 (6 bases). V dropped 4 bases and J dropped 4 bases, with 12 bases sitting between them. Germline loops: CDR1 SGHRS, CDR2 YFSETQ. The CDR3 is made up of 14 amino acids. The CDR3 reads CASSQWGRGNTIYF. CDR3 bases: TGCGCCAGCAGCCAATGGGGGCGAGGAAACACCATATATTTT.

This chain links TRBV5-6 with TRBJ1-5; TRBD1 matches 8 bases. The V gene's germline CDR1 is SGHDT and CDR2 YYEEEE. Germline trimming cut 0 bases from V and 0 bases from J; bases unmatched to any gene: 5. The CDR3 is 17 residues long. Here the CDR3 reads CASSLGQGLNSNQPQHF. The CDR3 coding sequence is TGTGCCAGCAGCTTGGGACAGGGGCTCAATAGCAATCAGCCCCAGCATTTT.

This clone appeared a single time. The J gene is TRBJ2-3, the V gene TRBV6-5; 12 bases are a match to TRBD2. The CDR3 has 15 amino acids. Germline V gene data show CDR1 as MNHEY and CDR2 as SVGAGI. Trimming took 6 bases from V and 6 from J; bases not matched to a gene: 7. The CDR3 sequence: CASRRLAGVVDTQYF. The DNA of the CDR3 is TGTGCCAGCAGGAGACTAGCGGGAGTTGTCGATACGCAGTATTTT.

The V and J genes are TRBV12-5 and TRBJ2-7; TRBD2 matches 11 bases. V shed 1 base, J shed 2 bases, and the junction held 7 bases outside the gene matches. The CDR3 contains 17 residues. CDR1 and CDR2 from the germline V gene are LGHNT and FRNRAP. The CDR3 here is CASGLAQLAGETYEQYF. DNA of the CDR3: TGTGCTAGTGGTTTGGCCCAACTAGCGGGGGAGACCTACGAGCAGTACTTC.

This chain joins TRBV13 and TRBJ2-7; D remains unclear. Trimming removed 2 bases at V and 0 bases at J, with 5 bases between. Germline CDR1 and CDR2: PRHDT and FYEKMQ (reference sequence). The CDR3 runs to 13 residues. DNA for the CDR3: TGTGCCAGCAGCTTATACAGCTCCTACGAGCAGTACTTC. It specifies CASSLYSSYEQYF.

V gene TRBV11-1 combines with J gene TRBJ2-7; D gene unclear. The V and J ends lost 5 bases and 0 bases respectively, with 11 bases between them. Per the germline V gene, CDR1 is SGHAT and CDR2 is FQDESV (reference sequence). The CDR3 runs 14 residues. CDR3 bases: TGTGCCAGCAGCGCCCTAGGCCACTCCTACGAGCAGTACTTC. Its protein is CASSALGHSYEQYF.